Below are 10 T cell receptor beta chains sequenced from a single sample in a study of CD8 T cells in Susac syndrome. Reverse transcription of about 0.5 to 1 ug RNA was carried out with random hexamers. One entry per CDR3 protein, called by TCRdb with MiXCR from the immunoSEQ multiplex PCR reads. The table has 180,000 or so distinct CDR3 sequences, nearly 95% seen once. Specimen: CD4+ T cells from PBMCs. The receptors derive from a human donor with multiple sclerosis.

The CDR3 reads CSVQDREGNQPQHF. The CDR3 region has the DNA TGCAGCGTTCAGGACAGGGAGGGCAATCAGCCCCAGCATTTT. This chain connects TRBV29-1 to TRBJ1-5; 8 bases line up with TRBD1. Trimming at V came to 5 bases and at J to 2 bases, leaving 5 bases not matched to a gene. This CDR3 contains 14 residues. The germline V gene encodes CDR1 SQVTM and CDR2 ANQGSEA.

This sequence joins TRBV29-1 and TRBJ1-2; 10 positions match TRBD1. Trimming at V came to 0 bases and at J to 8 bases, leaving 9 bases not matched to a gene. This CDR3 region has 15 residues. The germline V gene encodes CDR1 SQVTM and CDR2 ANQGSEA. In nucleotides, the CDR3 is TGCAGCGTTGAAGAGGCGAGACAGGGGGCGCGGGGCTACACCTTC. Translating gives CSVEEARQGARGYTF.

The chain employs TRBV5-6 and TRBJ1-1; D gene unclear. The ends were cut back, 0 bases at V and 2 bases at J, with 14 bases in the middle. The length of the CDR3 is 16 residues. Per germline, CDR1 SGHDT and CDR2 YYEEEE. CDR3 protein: CASSLGGRIPNTEAFF. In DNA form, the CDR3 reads TGTGCCAGCAGCTTGGGAGGCAGGATCCCTAACACTGAAGCTTTCTTT.

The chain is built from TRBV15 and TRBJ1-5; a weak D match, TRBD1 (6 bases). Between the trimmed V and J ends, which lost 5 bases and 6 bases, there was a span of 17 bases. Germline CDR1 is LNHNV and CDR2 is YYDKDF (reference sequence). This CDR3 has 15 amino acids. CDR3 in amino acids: CATSRERGVAQPQHF. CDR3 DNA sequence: TGTGCCACCAGCCGGGAAAGGGGGGTTGCTCAGCCCCAGCATTTT.

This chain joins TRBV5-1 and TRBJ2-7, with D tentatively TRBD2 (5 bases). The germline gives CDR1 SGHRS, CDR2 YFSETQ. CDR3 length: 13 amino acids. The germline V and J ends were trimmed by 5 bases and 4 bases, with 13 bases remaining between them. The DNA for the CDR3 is TGCGCCAGCAGACCCCGGGGAGAATACGAGCAGTACTTC. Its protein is CASRPRGEYEQYF.

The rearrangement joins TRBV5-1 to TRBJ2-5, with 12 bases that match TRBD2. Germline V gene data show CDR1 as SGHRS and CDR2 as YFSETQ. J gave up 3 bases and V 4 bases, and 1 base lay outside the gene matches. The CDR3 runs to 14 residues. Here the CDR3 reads CASSRTSGEETQYF. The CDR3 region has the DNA TGCGCCAGCAGCCGGACTAGCGGGGAAGAGACCCAGTACTTC.

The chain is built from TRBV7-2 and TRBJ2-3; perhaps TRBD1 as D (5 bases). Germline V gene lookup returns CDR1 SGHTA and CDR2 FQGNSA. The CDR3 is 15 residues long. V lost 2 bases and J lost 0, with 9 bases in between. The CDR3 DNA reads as TGTGCCAGCAGCTTAATCAGGGCTAGCACAGATACGCAGTATTTT. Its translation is CASSLIRASTDTQYF.

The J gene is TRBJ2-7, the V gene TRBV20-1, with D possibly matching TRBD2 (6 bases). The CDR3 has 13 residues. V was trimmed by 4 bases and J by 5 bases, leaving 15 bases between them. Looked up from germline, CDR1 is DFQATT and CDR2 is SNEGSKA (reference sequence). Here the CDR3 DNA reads TGCAGTGCTAAGGCGTCTAGCGCCCACGAGCAGTACTTC. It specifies CSAKASSAHEQYF.

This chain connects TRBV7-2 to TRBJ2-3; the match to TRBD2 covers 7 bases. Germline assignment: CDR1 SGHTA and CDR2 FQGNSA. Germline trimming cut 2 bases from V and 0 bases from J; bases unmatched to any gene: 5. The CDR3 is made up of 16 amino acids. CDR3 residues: CASSLHSSGSTDTQYF. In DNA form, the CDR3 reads TGTGCCAGCAGCTTACACTCTAGCGGAAGCACAGATACGCAGTATTTT.

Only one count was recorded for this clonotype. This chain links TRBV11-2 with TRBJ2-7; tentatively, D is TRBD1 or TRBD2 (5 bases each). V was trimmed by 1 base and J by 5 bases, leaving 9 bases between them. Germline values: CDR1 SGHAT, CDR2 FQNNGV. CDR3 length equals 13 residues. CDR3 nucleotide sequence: TGTGCCAGCAGCTTAGGGCTGGGACACGAGCAGTACTTC. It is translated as CASSLGLGHEQYF. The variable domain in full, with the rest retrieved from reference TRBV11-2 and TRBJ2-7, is EAGVAQSPRYKIIEKRQSVAFWCNPISGHATLYWYQQILGQGPKLLIQFQNNGVVDDSQLPKDRFSAERLKGVDSTLKIQPAKLEDSAVYLCASSLGLGHEQYFGPGTRLTVT.